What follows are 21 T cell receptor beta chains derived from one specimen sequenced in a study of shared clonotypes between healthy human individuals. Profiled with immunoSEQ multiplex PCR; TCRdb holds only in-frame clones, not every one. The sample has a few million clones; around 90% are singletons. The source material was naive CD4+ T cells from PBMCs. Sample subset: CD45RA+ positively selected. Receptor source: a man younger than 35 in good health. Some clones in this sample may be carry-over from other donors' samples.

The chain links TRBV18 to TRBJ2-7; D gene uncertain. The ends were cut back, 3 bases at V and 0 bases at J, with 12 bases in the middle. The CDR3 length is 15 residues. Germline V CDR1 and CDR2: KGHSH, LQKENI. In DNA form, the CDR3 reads TGTGCCAGCTCACCTTCTCTAGGCAGCTCCTACGAGCAGTACTTC. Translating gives CASSPSLGSSYEQYF.

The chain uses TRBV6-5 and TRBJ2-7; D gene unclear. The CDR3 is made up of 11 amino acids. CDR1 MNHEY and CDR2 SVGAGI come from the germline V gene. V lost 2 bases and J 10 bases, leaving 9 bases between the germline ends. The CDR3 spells CASSYGLVQYF. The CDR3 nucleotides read TGTGCCAGCAGTTACGGCCTGGTTCAGTACTTC.

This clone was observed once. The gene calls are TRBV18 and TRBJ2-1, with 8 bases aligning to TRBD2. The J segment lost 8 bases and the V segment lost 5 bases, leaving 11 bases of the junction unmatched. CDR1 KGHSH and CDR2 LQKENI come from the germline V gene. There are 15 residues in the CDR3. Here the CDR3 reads CASSYPGLGFDEQFF. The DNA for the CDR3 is TGTGCCAGCTCATATCCGGGACTAGGATTCGATGAGCAGTTCTTC.

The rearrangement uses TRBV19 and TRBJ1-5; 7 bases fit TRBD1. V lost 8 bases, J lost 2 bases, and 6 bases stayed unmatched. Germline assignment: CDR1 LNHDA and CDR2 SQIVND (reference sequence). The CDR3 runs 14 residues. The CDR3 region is CASRGTARNQPQHF. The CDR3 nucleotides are TGTGCCAGTCGGGGGACAGCTCGCAATCAGCCCCAGCATTTT.

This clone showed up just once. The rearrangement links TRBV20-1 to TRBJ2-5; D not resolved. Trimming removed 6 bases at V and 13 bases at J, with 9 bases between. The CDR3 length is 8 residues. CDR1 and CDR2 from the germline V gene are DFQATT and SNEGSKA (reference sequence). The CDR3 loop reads CSARSGYF. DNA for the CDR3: TGCAGTGCCCGGTCTGGGTACTTC.

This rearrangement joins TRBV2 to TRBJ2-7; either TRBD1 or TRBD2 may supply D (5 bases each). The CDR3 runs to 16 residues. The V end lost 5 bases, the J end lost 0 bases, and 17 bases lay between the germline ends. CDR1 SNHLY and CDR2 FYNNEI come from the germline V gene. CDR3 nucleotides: TGTGCCAGCAGTATTGGGGAGCCAGGGAGCTCCTACGAGCAGTACTTC. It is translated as CASSIGEPGSSYEQYF.

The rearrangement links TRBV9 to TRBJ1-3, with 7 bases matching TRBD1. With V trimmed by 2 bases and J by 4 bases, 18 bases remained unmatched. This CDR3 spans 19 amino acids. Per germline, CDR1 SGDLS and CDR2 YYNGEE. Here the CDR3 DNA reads TGTGCCAGCAGCGTCCGGGCCCGGGACAGCCTCCTCGGAGGAAACACCATATATTTT. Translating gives CASSVRARDSLLGGNTIYF.

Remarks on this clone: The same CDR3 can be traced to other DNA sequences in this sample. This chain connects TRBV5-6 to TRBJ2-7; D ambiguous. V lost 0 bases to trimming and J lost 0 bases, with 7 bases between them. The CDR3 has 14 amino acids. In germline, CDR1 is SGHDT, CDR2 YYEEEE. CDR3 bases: TGTGCCAGCAGCTTGGTGGGCAGCTCCTACGAGCAGTACTTC. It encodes CASSLVGSSYEQYF.

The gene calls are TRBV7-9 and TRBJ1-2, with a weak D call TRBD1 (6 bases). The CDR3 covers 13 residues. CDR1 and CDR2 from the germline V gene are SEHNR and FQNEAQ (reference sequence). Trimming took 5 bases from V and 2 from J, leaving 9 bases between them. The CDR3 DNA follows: TGTGCCAGCAGCACCGACAGGAACTATGGCTACACCTTC. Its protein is CASSTDRNYGYTF.

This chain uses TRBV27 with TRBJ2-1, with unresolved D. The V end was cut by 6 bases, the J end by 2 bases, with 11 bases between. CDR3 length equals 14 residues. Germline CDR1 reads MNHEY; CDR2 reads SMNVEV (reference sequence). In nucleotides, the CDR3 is TGTGCCAGCAGCCCACGGTGGCCCTACAATGAGCAGTTCTTC. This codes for CASSPRWPYNEQFF.

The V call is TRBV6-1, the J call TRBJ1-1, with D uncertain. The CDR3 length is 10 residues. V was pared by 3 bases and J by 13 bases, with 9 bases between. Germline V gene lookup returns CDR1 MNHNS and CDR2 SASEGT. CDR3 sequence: CASSEVQGFF. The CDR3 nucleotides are TGTGCCAGCAGTGAGGTTCAAGGTTTCTTT.

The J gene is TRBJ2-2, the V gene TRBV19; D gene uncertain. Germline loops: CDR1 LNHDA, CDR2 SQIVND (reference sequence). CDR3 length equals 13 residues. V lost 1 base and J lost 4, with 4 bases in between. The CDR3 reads CASSIGVTGELFF. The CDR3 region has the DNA TGTGCCAGTAGTATAGGGGTCACCGGGGAGCTGTTTTTT.

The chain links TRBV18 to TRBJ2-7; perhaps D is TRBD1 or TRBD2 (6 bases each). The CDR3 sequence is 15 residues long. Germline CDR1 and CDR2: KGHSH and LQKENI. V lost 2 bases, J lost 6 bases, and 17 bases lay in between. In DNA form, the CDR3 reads TGTGCCAGCTCACCATCGGGGGCTCCAGTCAGCGAGCAGTACTTC. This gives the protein CASSPSGAPVSEQYF.

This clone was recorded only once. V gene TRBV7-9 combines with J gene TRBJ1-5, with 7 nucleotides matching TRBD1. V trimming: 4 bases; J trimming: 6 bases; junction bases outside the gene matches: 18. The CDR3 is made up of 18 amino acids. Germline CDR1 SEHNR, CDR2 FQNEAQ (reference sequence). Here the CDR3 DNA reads TGTGCCAGCAGCTCAATGTATGGGACAGCGGGCGGAGGTCAGCCCCAGCATTTT. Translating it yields CASSSMYGTAGGGQPQHF.

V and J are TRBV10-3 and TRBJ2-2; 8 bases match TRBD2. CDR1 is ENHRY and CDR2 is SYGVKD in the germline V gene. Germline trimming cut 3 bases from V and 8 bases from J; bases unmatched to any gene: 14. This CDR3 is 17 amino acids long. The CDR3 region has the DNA TGTGCCATCAGTGAAATGGCTAGCGGGTTTCCACCAGGGGAGCTGTTTTTT. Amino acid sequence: CAISEMASGFPPGELFF.

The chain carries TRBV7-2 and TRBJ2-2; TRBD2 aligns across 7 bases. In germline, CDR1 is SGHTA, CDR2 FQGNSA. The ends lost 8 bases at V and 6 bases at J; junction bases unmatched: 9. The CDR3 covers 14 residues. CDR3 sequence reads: CASLGRNRAGELFF. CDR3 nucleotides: TGTGCCAGCCTCGGGAGGAATCGAGCCGGGGAGCTGTTTTTT.

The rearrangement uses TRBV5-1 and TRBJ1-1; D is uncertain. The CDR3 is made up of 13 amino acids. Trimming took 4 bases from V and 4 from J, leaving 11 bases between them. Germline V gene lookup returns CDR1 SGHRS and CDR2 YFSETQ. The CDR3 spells CASSVTNPTEAFF. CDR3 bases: TGCGCCAGCAGCGTTACTAACCCCACTGAAGCTTTCTTT.

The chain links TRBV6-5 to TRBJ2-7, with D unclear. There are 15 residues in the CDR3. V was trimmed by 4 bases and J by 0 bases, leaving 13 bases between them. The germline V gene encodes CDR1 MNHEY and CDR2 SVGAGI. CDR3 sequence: CASSSRAPDSYEQYF. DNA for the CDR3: TGTGCCAGCAGTTCACGGGCGCCTGACTCCTACGAGCAGTACTTC.

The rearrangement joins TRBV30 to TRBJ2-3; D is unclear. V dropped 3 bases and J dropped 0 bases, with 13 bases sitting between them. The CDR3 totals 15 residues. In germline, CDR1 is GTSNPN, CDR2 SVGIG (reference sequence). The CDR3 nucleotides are TGTGCCTGGAGCCCCAACGGAGCTAGCACAGATACGCAGTATTTT. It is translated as CAWSPNGASTDTQYF.

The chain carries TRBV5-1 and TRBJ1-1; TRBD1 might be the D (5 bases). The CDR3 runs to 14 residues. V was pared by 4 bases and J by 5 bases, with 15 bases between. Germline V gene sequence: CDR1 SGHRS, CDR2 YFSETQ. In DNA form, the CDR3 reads TGCGCCAGCAGCCCCAGGGTTCTATGGACTGAAGCTTTCTTT. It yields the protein CASSPRVLWTEAFF. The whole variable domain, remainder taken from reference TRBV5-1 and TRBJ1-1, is KAGVTQTPRYLIKTRGQQVTLSCSPISGHRSVSWYQQTPGQGLQFLFEYFSETQRNKGNFPGRFSGRQFSNSRSEMNVSTLELGDSALYLCASSPRVLWTEAFFGQGTRLTVV.

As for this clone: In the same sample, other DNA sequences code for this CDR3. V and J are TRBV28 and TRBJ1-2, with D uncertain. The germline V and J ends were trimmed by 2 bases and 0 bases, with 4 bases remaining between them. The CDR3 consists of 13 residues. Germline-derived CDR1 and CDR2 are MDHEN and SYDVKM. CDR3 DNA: TGTGCCAGCAGTTTAGCAGCTAACTATGGCTACACCTTC. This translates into CASSLAANYGYTF.